A single T cell receptor beta chain is shown here with its context. Its antigen is as yet unknown. After removal of 4 bases from V and 5 bases from J, the junction contained 4 bases not matched to a gene. Germline V gene data show CDR1 as SGHRS and CDR2 as YFSETQ. CDR3 length equals 15 residues. This specimen comes from a study of identical twins. Template switching introduced a universal primer site, and the cDNA bore unique molecular identifiers. One entry per CDR3 protein results from TCRdb running MiXCR on the 5' RACE reads. The sample carries hundreds of thousands of distinct CDR3 sequences, about 14% recorded once. Findings of the study overall: Insertions were fewer in abundant cord blood beta clonotypes, whereas memory repertoires showed none of this pattern.

J is TRBJ1-4 and V is TRBV5-1; 11 nucleotides agree with TRBD1. Sequencing was performed on memory (CD45RO+) T cells sorted from blood. This clonotype originated in a woman aged 18-29 years in good health. CDR3 sequence reads: CASSEGTGGNEKLFF. CDR3 nucleotide sequence: TGCGCCAGCAGCGAAGGGACAGGGGGAAATGAAAAACTGTTTTTT.